Below, 16 T cell receptor beta chains from the same sample are listed, as sequenced in a study of blood T cell repertoires in COVID-19. Sequencing used immunoSEQ multiplex PCR; TCRdb keeps in-frame clones, though not all of them. The sample comprises roughly 34,000 clones, about 89% of which are singletons, and about 9.5% rests with the top ten. Sequenced: peripheral blood. The receptor set was obtained from a man older than 75 with active COVID-19.

V is TRBV28 and J is TRBJ2-1; D possibly corresponds to TRBD2 (5 bases). The CDR3 extends over 16 amino acids. Germline values: CDR1 MDHEN, CDR2 SYDVKM. V lost 5 bases to trimming and J lost 0 bases, with 14 bases between them. CDR3 residues: CASSSDSDRSYNEQFF. CDR3 nucleotide sequence: TGTGCCAGCAGTAGTGATAGCGACCGCTCCTACAATGAGCAGTTCTTC.

The rearrangement uses TRBV10-2 and TRBJ2-7; D might be TRBD1 (6 bases). This CDR3 is built from 14 residues. Germline V CDR1 and CDR2: WSHSY, SAAADI. The germline V and J ends were trimmed by 6 bases and 3 bases, with 15 bases remaining between them. Here the CDR3 reads CASRGAGRVYEQYF. The CDR3 bases are TGCGCCAGCAGGGGGGCGGGCAGGGTCTACGAGCAGTACTTC.

V and J are TRBV4-1 and TRBJ2-1; 9 positions match TRBD2. V trimming: 1 base; J trimming: 9 bases; junction bases outside the gene matches: 19. The V gene's germline CDR1 is MGHRA and CDR2 YSYEKL. The CDR3 has 19 residues. The CDR3 DNA is TGCGCCAGCAGCCAAGGACCCCTCCTTGCGGGAGGGCCGTGGTTTGAGCAGTTCTTC. Translation: CASSQGPLLAGGPWFEQFF.

The gene calls are TRBV18 and TRBJ1-5; 7 bases map to TRBD1. In germline, CDR1 is KGHSH, CDR2 LQKENI. The CDR3 is 14 amino acids. Trimming took 2 bases from V and 4 from J; bases not matched to a gene: 2. As DNA, the CDR3 is TGTGCCAGCTCACCAGGGACAGCAAATCAGCCCCAGCATTTT. As protein: CASSPGTANQPQHF. Full variable domain (outside the CDR3, taken from reference TRBV18 and TRBJ1-5): NAGVMQNPRHLVRRRGQEARLRCSPMKGHSHVYWYRQLPEEGLKFMVYLQKENIIDESGMPKERFSAEFPKEGPSILRIQQVVRGDSAAYFCASSPGTANQPQHFGDGTRLSIL.

The chain uses TRBV27 and TRBJ2-7; perhaps TRBD1 as D (5 bases). Between the trimmed V and J ends, which lost 5 bases and 1 base, there was a span of 21 bases. The length of the CDR3 is 17 residues. Looked up from germline, CDR1 is MNHEY and CDR2 is SMNVEV (reference sequence). Here the CDR3 reads CASSAARGTTISYEQYF. CDR3 coding DNA: TGTGCCAGCAGTGCAGCAAGGGGCACTACTATATCCTACGAGCAGTACTTC.

The rearrangement joins TRBV28 to TRBJ2-7, with 9 nucleotides matching TRBD1. J lost 1 base, V lost 4 bases, and 5 bases had no gene match. The germline gives CDR1 MDHEN, CDR2 SYDVKM. The CDR3 covers 15 residues. The CDR3 bases are TGTGCCAGCAGTTCCAGGGGGACAGGGTCCTACGAGCAGTACTTC. Translation: CASSSRGTGSYEQYF.

This chain connects TRBV5-6 to TRBJ1-2, with D possibly matching TRBD1 (5 bases). Trimming left V 2 bases short and J 8 bases short, with 16 bases between. Per the germline V gene, CDR1 is SGHDT and CDR2 is YYEEEE. The CDR3 has 14 residues. Here the CDR3 reads CASSLTQGSEGYTF. CDR3 DNA sequence: TGTGCCAGCAGCTTAACCCAGGGTAGTGAGGGCTACACCTTC. Full variable domain (rest looked up from reference TRBV5-6 and TRBJ1-2): DAGVTQSPTHLIKTRGQQVTLRCSPKSGHDTVSWYQQALGQGPQFIFQYYEEEERQRGNFPDRFSGHQFPNYSSELNVNALLLGDSALYLCASSLTQGSEGYTFGSGTRLTVV.

This chain connects TRBV27 to TRBJ2-3; tentative D call: TRBD2 (6 bases). Germline V gives CDR1 MNHEY, CDR2 SMNVEV (reference sequence). V shed 3 bases and J shed 1 base, with 17 bases lying between them. The CDR3 runs 17 residues. The CDR3 reads CASSFVRGASGTDTQYF. The CDR3 DNA reads as TGTGCCAGCAGTTTTGTGCGGGGAGCTAGTGGCACAGATACGCAGTATTTT.

The chain employs TRBV24-1 and TRBJ2-1; a possible D gene is TRBD2 (6 bases). This CDR3 region has 13 residues. Per the germline V gene, CDR1 is KGHDR and CDR2 is SFDVKD. Trimming left V 5 bases short and J 7 bases short, with 11 bases between. The CDR3, as DNA: TGTGCCACCAGTGTGGAGGGCCCGAATGAGCAGTTCTTC. Protein sequence: CATSVEGPNEQFF.

The CDR3 nucleotides are TGTGCCAGCTCACAGGGACTAGTATGGAGTGAGCAGTTCTTC. It encodes CASSQGLVWSEQFF. V usage is TRBV18 and J usage is TRBJ2-1, with 8 bases lining up with TRBD2. V lost 4 bases to trimming and J lost 9 bases; unmatched junction nucleotides: 8. Germline CDR1 reads KGHSH; CDR2 reads LQKENI. The CDR3 runs to 14 residues.

The J gene is TRBJ2-2, the V gene TRBV2; no firm D call. The germline V gene encodes CDR1 SNHLY and CDR2 FYNNEI. V gave up 3 bases and J gave up 5 bases, with 7 bases separating them. The CDR3 has 13 residues. The CDR3 region is CASSDAGTGELFF. The CDR3 bases are TGTGCCAGCAGTGACGCAGGAACCGGGGAGCTGTTTTTT.

V usage is TRBV9 and J usage is TRBJ1-2; D possibly corresponds to TRBD1 (6 bases). The ends were cut back, 4 bases at V and 9 bases at J, with 16 bases in the middle. The CDR3 totals 13 residues. Looked up from germline, CDR1 is SGDLS and CDR2 is YYNGEE. The CDR3 DNA follows: TGTGCCAGCAGCCTCGGGGGGCCAGGCAGCTACACCTTC. Its translation is CASSLGGPGSYTF.

This chain uses TRBV15 with TRBJ2-5; tentative D call: TRBD1 (6 bases). Germline CDR1 and CDR2: LNHNV and YYDKDF (reference sequence). With 3 bases removed from V and 5 bases from J, the gap between germline ends came to 16 bases. CDR3 length: 15 residues. The CDR3 protein is CATSSRDNAWETQYF. CDR3 in DNA: TGTGCCACCAGCAGCCGGGACAACGCTTGGGAGACCCAGTACTTC.

This clone occurred once. The chain uses TRBV2 and TRBJ1-2; D call uncertain. Per germline, CDR1 SNHLY and CDR2 FYNNEI. The CDR3 totals 14 residues. V lost 1 base and J 10 bases, leaving 16 bases between the germline ends. This CDR3 is CASSEGQGGGLYTF. CDR3 coding DNA: TGTGCCAGCAGTGAAGGCCAAGGCGGCGGGCTCTACACCTTC.

This rearrangement joins TRBV30 to TRBJ1-1, with D unclear. The CDR3 totals 15 residues. Germline values: CDR1 GTSNPN, CDR2 SVGIG (reference sequence). With 2 bases removed from V and 2 bases from J, the gap between germline ends came to 15 bases. In nucleotides, the CDR3 is TGTGCCTGGAGTTCAGGCTTGATTCCTAACACTGAAGCTTTCTTT. It encodes CAWSSGLIPNTEAFF. The full variable domain, with the rest looked up from reference TRBV30 and TRBJ1-1, is SQTIHQWPATLVQPVGSPLSLECTVEGTSNPNLYWYRQAAGRGLQLLFYSVGIGQISSEVPQNLSASRPQDRQFILSSKKLLLSDSGFYLCAWSSGLIPNTEAFFGQGTRLTVV.

The V call is TRBV6-5, the J call TRBJ2-7; 9 bases align to TRBD1. Germline V gene lookup returns CDR1 MNHEY and CDR2 SVGAGI. The CDR3 loop spans 13 amino acids. Germline trimming cut 4 bases from V and 9 bases from J; bases unmatched to any gene: 7. The CDR3, as DNA: TGTGCCAGCAGTTCAGGACAGGGGCGCGCGCAGTACTTC. Protein sequence: CASSSGQGRAQYF.